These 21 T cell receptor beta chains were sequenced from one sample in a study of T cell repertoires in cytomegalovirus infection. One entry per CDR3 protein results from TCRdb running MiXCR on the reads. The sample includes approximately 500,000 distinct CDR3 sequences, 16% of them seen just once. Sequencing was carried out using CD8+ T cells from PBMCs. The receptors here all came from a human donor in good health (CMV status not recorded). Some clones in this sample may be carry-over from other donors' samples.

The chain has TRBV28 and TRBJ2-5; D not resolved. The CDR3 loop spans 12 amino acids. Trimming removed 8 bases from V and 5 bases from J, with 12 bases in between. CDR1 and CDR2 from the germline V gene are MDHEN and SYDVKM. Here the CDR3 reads CASALGYETQYF. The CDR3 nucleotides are TGTGCCAGCGCTCTAGGGTACGAGACCCAGTACTTC.

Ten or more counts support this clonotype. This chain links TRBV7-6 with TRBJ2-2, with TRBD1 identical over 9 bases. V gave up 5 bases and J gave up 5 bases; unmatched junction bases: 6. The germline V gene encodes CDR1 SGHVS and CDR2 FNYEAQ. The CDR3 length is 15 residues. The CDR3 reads CASSVGTGITGELFF. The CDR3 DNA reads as TGTGCCAGCAGCGTCGGGACAGGGATAACCGGGGAGCTGTTTTTT.

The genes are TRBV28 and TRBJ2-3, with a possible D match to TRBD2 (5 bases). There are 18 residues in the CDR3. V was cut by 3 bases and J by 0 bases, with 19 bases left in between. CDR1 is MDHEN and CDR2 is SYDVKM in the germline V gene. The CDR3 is CASSFLGADLKSTDTQYF. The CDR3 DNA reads TGTGCCAGCAGTTTCTTAGGAGCGGACCTTAAAAGCACAGATACGCAGTATTTT. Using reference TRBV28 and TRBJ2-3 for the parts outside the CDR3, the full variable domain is DVKVTQSSRYLVKRTGEKVFLECVQDMDHENMFWYRQDPGLGLRLIYFSYDVKMKEKGDIPEGYSVSREKKERFSLILESASTNQTSMYLCASSFLGADLKSTDTQYFGPGTRLTVL.

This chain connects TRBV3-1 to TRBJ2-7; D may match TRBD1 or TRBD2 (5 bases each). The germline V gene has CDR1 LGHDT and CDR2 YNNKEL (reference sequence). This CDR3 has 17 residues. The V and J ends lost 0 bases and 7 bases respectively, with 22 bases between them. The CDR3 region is CASSQDLAGTTLEEQYF. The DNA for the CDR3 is TGTGCCAGCAGCCAAGATTTGGCCGGGACGACCTTGGAAGAGCAGTACTTC.

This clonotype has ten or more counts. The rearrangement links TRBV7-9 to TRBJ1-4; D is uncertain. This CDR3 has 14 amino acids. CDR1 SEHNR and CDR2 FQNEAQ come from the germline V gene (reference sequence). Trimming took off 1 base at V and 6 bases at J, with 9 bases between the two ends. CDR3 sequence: CASSLVEGYEKLFF. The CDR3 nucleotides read TGTGCCAGCAGCTTAGTGGAGGGATATGAAAAACTGTTTTTT.

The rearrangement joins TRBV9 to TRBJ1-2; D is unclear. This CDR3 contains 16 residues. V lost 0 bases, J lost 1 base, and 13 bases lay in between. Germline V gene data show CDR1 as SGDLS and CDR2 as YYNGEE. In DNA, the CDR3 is TGTGCCAGCAGCGTAGGTACAGATACCAATAACTATGGCTACACCTTC. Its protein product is CASSVGTDTNNYGYTF.

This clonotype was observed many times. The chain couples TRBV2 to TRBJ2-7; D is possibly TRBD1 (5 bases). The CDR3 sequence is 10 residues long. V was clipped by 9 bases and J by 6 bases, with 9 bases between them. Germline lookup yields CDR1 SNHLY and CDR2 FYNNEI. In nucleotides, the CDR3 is TGTGCCAGTGGGCAGGGCGAGCAGTACTTC. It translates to CASGQGEQYF.

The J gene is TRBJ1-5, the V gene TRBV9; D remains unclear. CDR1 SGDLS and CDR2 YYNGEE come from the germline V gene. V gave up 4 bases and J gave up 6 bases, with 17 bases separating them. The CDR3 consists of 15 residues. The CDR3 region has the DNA TGTGCCAGCAGCTTACAAGGGAACAGTATTCAGCCCCAGCATTTT. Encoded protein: CASSLQGNSIQPQHF.

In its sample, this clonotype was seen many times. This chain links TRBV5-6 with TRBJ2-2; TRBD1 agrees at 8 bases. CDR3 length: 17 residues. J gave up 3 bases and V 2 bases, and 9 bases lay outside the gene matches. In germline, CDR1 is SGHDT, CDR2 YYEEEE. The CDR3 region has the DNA TGTGCCAGCAGCTTTGGCGACGGACAGGGCTACACCGGGGAGCTGTTTTTT. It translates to CASSFGDGQGYTGELFF. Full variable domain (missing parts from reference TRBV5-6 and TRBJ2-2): DAGVTQSPTHLIKTRGQQVTLRCSPKSGHDTVSWYQQALGQGPQFIFQYYEEEERQRGNFPDRFSGHQFPNYSSELNVNALLLGDSALYLCASSFGDGQGYTGELFFGEGSRLTVL.

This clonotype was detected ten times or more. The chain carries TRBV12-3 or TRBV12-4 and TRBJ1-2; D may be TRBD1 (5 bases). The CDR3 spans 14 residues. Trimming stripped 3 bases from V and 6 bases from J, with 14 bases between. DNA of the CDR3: TGTGCCAGCAGTTTCACGCCGACAGATCATGGCTACACCTTC. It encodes CASSFTPTDHGYTF.

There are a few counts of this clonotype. CDR3 protein: CATSRDLGYNEQFF. The CDR3, as DNA: TGTGCCACCAGCAGAGATCTGGGATACAATGAGCAGTTCTTC. The chain carries TRBV15 and TRBJ2-1; D unresolved. The CDR3 consists of 14 residues. The germline V gene encodes CDR1 LNHNV and CDR2 YYDKDF (reference sequence). V lost 0 bases and J lost 4, with 7 bases in between.

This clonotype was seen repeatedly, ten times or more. The CDR3 nucleotides read TGTGCCAGCAGCCTACTAGCGGGGCCTTCCTACGAGCAGTACTTC. Translating gives CASSLLAGPSYEQYF. This sequence joins TRBV7-2 and TRBJ2-7, with 10 nucleotides matching TRBD2. The ends lost 5 bases at V and 1 base at J; junction bases unmatched: 5. Per germline, CDR1 SGHTA and CDR2 FQGNSA. The CDR3 contains 15 residues.

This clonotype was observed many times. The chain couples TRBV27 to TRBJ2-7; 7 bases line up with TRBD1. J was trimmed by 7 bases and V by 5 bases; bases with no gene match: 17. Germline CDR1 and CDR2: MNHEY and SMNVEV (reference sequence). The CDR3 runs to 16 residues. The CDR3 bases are TGTGCCAGCAGTCCCCTGGACAGGAACGACCCTCCGGAGCAGTACTTC. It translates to CASSPLDRNDPPEQYF.

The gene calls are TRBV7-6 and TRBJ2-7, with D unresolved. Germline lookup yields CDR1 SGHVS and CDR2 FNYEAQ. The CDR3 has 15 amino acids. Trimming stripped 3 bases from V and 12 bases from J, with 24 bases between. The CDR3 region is CASSFSGVRPSETYF. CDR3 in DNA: TGTGCCAGCAGCTTTTCTGGGGTGCGACCATCCGAGACGTACTTC.

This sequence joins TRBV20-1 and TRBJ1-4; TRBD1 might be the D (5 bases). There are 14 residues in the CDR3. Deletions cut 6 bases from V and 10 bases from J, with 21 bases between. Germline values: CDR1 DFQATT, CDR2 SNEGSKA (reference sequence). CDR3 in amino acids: CSATDSTRGVKLFF. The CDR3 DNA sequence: TGCAGTGCAACTGACAGTACCCGAGGGGTAAAACTGTTTTTT.

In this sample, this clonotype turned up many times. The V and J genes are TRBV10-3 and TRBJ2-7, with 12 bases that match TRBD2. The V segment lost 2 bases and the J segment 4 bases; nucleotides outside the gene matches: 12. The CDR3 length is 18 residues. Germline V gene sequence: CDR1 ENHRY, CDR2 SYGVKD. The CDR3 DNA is TGTGCCATCAGTGAGGCTAGCGGGAGGGCCGATGGAAGATACGAGCAGTACTTC. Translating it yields CAISEASGRADGRYEQYF.

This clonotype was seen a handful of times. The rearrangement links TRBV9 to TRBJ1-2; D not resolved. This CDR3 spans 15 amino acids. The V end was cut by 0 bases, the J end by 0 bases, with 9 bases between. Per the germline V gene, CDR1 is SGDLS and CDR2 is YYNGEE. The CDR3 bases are TGTGCCAGCAGCGTAGCTGCAGATCCTAACTATGGCTACACCTTC. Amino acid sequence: CASSVAADPNYGYTF.

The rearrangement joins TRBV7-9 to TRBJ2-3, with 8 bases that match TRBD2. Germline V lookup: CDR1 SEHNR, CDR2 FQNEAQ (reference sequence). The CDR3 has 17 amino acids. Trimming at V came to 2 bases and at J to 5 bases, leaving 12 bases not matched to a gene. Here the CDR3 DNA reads TGTGCCAGCAGCTTATCTGCGGGACTAGGGGTGCGAGATACGCAGTATTTT. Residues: CASSLSAGLGVRDTQYF.

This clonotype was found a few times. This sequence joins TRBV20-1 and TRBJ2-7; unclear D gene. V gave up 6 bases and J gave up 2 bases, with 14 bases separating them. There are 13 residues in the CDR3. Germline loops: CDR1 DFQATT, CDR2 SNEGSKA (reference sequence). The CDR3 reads CSAQPLTTYEQYF. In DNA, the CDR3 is TGCAGTGCCCAGCCGCTTACCACCTACGAGCAGTACTTC.

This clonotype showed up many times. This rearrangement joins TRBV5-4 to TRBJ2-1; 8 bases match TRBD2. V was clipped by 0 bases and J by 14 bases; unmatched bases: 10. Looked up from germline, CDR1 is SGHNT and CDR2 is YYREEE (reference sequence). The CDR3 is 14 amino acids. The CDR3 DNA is TGTGCCAGCAGCTTGGCAATAGCGGGACGACGAAAGTTCTTC. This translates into CASSLAIAGRRKFF.

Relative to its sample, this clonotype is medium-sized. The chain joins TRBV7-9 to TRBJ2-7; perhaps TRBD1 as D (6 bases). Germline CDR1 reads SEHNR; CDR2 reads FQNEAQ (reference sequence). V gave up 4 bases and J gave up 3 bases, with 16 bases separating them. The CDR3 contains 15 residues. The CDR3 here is CASSSRDIGFYEQYF. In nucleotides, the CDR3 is TGTGCCAGCAGCTCCCGGGACATCGGTTTCTACGAGCAGTACTTC.